This TCR beta chain appears in the sequencing data of a study of T-cell reconstitution after alpha-beta-depleted transplantation in children. The authors prepared the TCRbeta library with unique molecular identifiers. Each CDR3 protein is one row after TCRdb ran MiXCR on the PCR reads. The table has around 300,000 distinct CDR3 sequences, 11% seen once. In germline, CDR1 is KGHSH, CDR2 LQKENI. The CDR3 is 13 amino acids. Trimming removed 3 bases from V and 7 bases from J, with 12 bases in between. This clonotype was seen a few times. The starting material was peripheral blood, obtained 180 days after TCRalphabeta/CD19-depleted stem cell transplant. The chain uses TRBV18 and TRBJ1-1; D is uncertain. This receptor was identified in a male patient aged 2-15 years who had a stem cell transplant for chronic granulomatous disease, so the T cells may come from the graft donor. In DNA, the CDR3 is TGTGCCAGCTCACCCGGGTTAGATCTTGAAGCTTTCTTT. Protein: CASSPGLDLEAFF.